This T cell receptor beta chain was documented in a study of blood T cells in healthy people across ages. Findings of the study overall: Possibly confounding the expanded clonotype changes was the fact that donor CMV status was unknown. A roughly linear fall in TCR beta diversity per million T cells was seen with increasing age.

Combining a sample-barcoded 5' primer with a J-beta primer mix, a second PCR ran for roughly 7 to 12 cycles. Every sample gave at least 3 million paired-end reads containing CDR3. One entry per CDR3 protein results from TCRdb running MiXCR on the 5' RACE reads. Among approximately 2,000,000 distinct CDR3 sequences listed, about two fifths were seen once. The extraction recovered at least 5.5 micrograms of total RNA per sample. The V gene's germline CDR1 is DFQATT and CDR2 SNEGSKA (reference sequence). The CDR3 consists of 13 residues. The trim removed 2 bases at V and 6 bases at J, leaving 6 bases unmatched. This clonotype appeared a few times. The antigen remains unidentified.

The J gene is TRBJ2-7, the V gene TRBV20-1; 8 bases map to TRBD1. The receptor comes from a human donor in good health. The sample taken for sequencing was blood. Here the CDR3 DNA reads TGCAGTGCTAGACGACAGGGGACAGGCGAGCAGTACTTC. This encodes CSARRQGTGEQYF.